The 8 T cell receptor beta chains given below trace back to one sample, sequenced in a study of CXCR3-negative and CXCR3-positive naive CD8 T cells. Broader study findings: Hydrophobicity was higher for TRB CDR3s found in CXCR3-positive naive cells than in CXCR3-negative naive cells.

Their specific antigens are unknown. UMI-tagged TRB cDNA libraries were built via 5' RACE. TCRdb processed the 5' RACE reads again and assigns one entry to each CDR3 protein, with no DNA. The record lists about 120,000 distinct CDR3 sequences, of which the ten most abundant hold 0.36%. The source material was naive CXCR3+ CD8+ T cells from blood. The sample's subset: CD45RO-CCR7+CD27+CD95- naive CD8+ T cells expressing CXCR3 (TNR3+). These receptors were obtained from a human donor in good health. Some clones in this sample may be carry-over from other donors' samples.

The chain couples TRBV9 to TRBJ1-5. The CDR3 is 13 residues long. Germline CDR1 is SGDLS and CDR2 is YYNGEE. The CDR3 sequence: CASSVEDRLPQHF.

CDR3 sequence reads: CSASPVLSYSPLHF. The gene calls are TRBV20-1 and TRBJ1-6. Germline lookup yields CDR1 DFQATT and CDR2 SNEGSKA (reference sequence). The CDR3 is made up of 14 amino acids.

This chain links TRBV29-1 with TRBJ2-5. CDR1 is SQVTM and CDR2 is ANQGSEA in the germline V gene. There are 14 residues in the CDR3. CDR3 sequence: CSVEWTGSQETQYF.

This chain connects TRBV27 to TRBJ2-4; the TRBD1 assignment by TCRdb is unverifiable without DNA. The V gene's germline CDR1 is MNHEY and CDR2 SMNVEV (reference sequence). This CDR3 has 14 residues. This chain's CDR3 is CASSPRGAKNIQYF.

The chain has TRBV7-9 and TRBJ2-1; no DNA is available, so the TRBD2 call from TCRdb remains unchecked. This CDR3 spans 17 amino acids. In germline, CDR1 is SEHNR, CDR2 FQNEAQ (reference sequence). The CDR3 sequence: CASSRLQVYREGNEQFF.

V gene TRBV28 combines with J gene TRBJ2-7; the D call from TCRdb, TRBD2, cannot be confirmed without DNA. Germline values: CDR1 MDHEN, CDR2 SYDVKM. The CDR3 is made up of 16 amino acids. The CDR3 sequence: CASSFPRLPSPYEQYF.

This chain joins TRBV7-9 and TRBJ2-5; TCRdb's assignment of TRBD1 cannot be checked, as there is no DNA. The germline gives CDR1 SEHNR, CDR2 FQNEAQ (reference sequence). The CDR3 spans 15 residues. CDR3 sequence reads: CASSSVAGTVETQYF.

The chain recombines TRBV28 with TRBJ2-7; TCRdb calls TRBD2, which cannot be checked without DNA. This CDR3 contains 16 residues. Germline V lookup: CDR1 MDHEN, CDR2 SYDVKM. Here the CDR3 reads CASSLWGPLSSYEQYF. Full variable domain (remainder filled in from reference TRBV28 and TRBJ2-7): DVKVTQSSRYLVKRTGEKVFLECVQDMDHENMFWYRQDPGLGLRLIYFSYDVKMKEKGDIPEGYSVSREKKERFSLILESASTNQTSMYLCASSLWGPLSSYEQYFGPGTRLTVT.